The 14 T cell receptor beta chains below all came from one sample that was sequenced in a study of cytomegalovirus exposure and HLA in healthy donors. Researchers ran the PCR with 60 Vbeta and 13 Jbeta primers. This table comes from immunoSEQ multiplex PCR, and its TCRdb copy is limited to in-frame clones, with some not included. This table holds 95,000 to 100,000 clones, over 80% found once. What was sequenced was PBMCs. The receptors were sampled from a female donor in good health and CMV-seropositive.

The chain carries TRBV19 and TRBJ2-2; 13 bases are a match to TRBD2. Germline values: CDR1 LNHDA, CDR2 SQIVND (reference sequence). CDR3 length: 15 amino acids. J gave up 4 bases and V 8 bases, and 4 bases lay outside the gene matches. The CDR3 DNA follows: TGTGCCAGTCGACTAGCGGGGGGAGGCACCGGGGAGCTGTTTTTT. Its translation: CASRLAGGGTGELFF.

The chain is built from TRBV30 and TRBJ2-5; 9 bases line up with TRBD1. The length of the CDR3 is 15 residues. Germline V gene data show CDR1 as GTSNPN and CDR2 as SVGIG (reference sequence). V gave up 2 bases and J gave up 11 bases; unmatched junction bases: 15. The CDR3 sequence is CAWSLFRQGEGEQYF. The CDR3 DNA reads TGTGCCTGGAGTTTATTTAGACAGGGGGAAGGAGAGCAGTACTTC.

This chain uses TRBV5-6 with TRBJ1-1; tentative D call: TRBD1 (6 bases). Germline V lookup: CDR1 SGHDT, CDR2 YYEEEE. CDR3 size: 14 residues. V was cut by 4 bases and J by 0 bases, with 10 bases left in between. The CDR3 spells CASSLDSMNTEAFF. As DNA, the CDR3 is TGTGCCAGCAGCCTGGACAGCATGAACACTGAAGCTTTCTTT.

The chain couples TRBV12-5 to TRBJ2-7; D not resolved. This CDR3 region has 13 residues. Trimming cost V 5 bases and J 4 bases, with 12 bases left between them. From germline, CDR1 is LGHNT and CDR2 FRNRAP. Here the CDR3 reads CASGRASRYEQYF. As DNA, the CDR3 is TGTGCTAGTGGTCGAGCATCCCGATACGAGCAGTACTTC. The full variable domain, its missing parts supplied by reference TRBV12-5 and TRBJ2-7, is DARVTQTPRHKVTEMGQEVTMRCQPILGHNTVFWYRQTMMQGLELLAYFRNRAPLDDSGMPKDRFSAEMPDATLATLKIQPSEPRDSAVYFCASGRASRYEQYFGPGTRLTVT.

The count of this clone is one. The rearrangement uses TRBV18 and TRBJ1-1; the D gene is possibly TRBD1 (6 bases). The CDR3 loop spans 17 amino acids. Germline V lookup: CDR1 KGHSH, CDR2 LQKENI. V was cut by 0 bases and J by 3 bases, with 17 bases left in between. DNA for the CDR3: TGTGCCAGCTCACCACCAAGGGGGGGGAATCAGGACACTGAAGCTTTCTTT. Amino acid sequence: CASSPPRGGNQDTEAFF.

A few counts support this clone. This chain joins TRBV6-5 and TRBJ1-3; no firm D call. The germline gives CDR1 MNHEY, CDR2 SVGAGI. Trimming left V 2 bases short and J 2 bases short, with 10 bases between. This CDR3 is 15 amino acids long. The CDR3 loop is CASSYSREAGNTIYF. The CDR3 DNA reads TGTGCCAGCAGTTACAGCCGGGAAGCTGGAAACACCATATATTTT.

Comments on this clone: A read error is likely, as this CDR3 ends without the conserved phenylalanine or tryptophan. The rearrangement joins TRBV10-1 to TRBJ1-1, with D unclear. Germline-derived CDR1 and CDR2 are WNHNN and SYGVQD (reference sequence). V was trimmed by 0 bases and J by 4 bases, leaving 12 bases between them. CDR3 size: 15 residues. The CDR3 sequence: CASSESRGGPTEAFL. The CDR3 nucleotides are TGCGCCAGCAGTGAGTCTCGCGGCGGCCCCACTGAAGCTTTCTTG.

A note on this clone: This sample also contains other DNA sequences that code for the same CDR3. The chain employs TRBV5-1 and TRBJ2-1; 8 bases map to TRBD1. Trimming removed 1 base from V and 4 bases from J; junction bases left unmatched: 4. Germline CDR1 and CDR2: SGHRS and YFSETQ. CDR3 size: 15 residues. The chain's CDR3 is CASSLSGQGYNEQFF. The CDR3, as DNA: TGCGCCAGCAGCTTGTCTGGACAGGGATACAATGAGCAGTTCTTC.

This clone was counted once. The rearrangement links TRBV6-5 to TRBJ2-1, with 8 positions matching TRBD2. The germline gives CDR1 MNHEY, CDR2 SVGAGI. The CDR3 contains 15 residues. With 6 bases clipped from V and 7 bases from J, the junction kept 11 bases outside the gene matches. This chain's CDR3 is CASSSSGGGINEQFF. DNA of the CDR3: TGTGCCAGCAGCTCGAGCGGCGGGGGGATAAATGAGCAGTTCTTC.

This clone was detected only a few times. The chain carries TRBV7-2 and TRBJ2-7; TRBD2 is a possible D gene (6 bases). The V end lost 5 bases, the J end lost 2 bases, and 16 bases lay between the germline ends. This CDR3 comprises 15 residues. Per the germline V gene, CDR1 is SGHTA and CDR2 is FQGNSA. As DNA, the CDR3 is TGTGCCAGCAGCACCTGGGAGGAAACCCCCTACGAGCAGTACTTC. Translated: CASSTWEETPYEQYF. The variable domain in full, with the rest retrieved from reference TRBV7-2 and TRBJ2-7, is GAGVSQSPSNKVTEKGKDVELRCDPISGHTALYWYRQSLGQGLEFLIYFQGNSAPDKSGLPSDRFSAERTGGSVSTLTIQRTQQEDSAVYLCASSTWEETPYEQYFGPGTRLTVT.

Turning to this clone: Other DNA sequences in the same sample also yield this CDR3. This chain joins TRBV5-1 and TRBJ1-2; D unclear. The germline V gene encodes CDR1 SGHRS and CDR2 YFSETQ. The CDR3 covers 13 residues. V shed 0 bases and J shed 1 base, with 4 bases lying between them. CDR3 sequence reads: CASSLGSNYGYTF. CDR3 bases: TGCGCCAGCAGCTTGGGCAGTAACTATGGCTACACCTTC.

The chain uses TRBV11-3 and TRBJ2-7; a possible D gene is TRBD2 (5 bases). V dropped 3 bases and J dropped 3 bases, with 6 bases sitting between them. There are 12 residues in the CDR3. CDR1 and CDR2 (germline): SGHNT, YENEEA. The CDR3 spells CASSLGSYEQYF. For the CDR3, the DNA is TGTGCCAGCAGCTTGGGGAGCTACGAGCAGTACTTC.

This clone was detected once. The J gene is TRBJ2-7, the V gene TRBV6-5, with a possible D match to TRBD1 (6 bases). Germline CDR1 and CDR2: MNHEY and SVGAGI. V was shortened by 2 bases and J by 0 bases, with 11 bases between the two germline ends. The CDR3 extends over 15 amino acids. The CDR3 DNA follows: TGTGCCAGCAGTTACGCCCCGGACAGCTCCTACGAGCAGTACTTC. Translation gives CASSYAPDSSYEQYF.

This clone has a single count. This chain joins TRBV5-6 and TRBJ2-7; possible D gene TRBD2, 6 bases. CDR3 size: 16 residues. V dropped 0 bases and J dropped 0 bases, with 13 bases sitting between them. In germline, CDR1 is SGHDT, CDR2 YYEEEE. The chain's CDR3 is CASSLAGGASSYEQYF. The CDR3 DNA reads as TGTGCCAGCAGCTTGGCCGGAGGGGCTAGCTCCTACGAGCAGTACTTC.